Listed below are T cell receptor beta chains from one sample, sequenced in a study of T cells in localized non-small cell lung cancer. Some clones are missing from TCRdb's copy, which holds only in-frame ones; the method was immunoSEQ multiplex PCR. The sample shows 7,700 or so clones, 90% to 95% of them seen only once. Sequenced here: peripheral blood mononuclear cells, sampled before any cancer treatment. These receptors came from a male donor at least 60 years old with stage II lung adenocarcinoma. The CDR3 runs from the conserved cysteine through the conserved F or W. D genes are given only for firm matches. A row's size may be missing; if present it is once, few, many or a size class.

v_gene	d_gene	j_gene	abundance	CDR3aa	CDR3nt
TRBV12-5	NA	TRBJ1-2	NA	CASGLGPSYGYTF	TGTGCTAGTGGTTTAGGTCCGTCTTATGGCTACACCTTC
TRBV10-2	NA	TRBJ2-1	NA	CASSESYAGGEQFF	TGCGCCAGCAGTGAATCGTACGCCGGGGGTGAGCAGTTCTTC
TRBV15	TRBD1	TRBJ1-5	NA	CATSREGLLDRGRPQHF	TGTGCCACCAGCAGAGAAGGACTTTTGGACAGGGGGAGGCCCCAGCATTTT
TRBV6-5	NA	TRBJ1-2	NA	CASSYSFDSNYGYTF	TGTGCCAGCAGTTACTCGTTCGATTCCAACTATGGCTACACCTTC
TRBV5-1	TRBD2	TRBJ2-3	NA	CASSAGLAALITDTQYF	TGCGCCAGCAGCGCGGGACTAGCGGCCCTAATCACAGATACGCAGTATTTT
TRBV11-2	NA	TRBJ1-1	NA	CASSPIRGRTEAFF	TGTGCCAGCAGCCCCATTAGGGGACGGACTGAAGCTTTCTTT
TRBV9	NA	TRBJ2-1	NA	CASSGARREANEQFF	TGTGCCAGCAGCGGGGCTAGAAGGGAGGCCAATGAGCAGTTCTTC
TRBV18	TRBD1	TRBJ1-1	NA	CASSLGGRTEAFF	TGTGCCAGCTCACTAGGGGGCCGCACTGAAGCTTTCTTT
TRBV11-2	NA	TRBJ1-3	NA	CASSPVGAGNTIYF	TGTGCCAGCAGCCCAGTTGGGGCTGGAAACACCATATATTTT
TRBV7-9	NA	TRBJ1-1	NA	CASTKQERTEAFF	TGTGCCAGCACAAAACAGGAACGCACTGAAGCTTTCTTT
TRBV6-9	TRBD1	TRBJ1-5	NA	CASSYGDRRQPQHF	TGTGCCAGCAGTTACGGGGACAGGCGTCAGCCCCAGCATTTT
TRBV15	TRBD1	TRBJ2-1	NA	CATSSTGLPTYNEQFF	TGTGCCACCAGCTCGACAGGGCTCCCTACCTACAATGAGCAGTTCTTC
TRBV7-2	TRBD1	TRBJ2-7	NA	CASSGQTGVSYEQYF	TGTGCCAGCAGCGGACAAACAGGGGTCTCCTACGAGCAGTACTTC
TRBV19	TRBD1	TRBJ1-2	once	CASSPGTGDGYTF	TGTGCCAGTAGTCCCGGGACAGGGGATGGCTACACCTTC
TRBV5-4	NA	TRBJ1-1	NA	CASSFRAPGTEAFF	TGTGCCAGCAGCTTTAGGGCCCCCGGCACTGAAGCTTTCTTT
TRBV10-3	NA	TRBJ1-5	NA	CAICSGDGQPQHF	TGTGCCATCTGTAGCGGGGACGGGCAGCCCCAGCATTTT
TRBV30	NA	TRBJ1-1	NA	CAWSVLTDTEAFF	TGTGCCTGGAGTGTACTCACGGACACTGAAGCTTTCTTT
TRBV10-1	NA	TRBJ2-2	NA	CASSRTAGELFF	TGCGCCAGCTCTAGGACAGCCGGGGAGCTGTTTTTT
TRBV29-1	NA	TRBJ2-7	NA	CSVVVGSYEQYF	TGCAGCGTTGTGGTTGGCTCCTACGAGCAGTACTTC
TRBV7-9	NA	TRBJ1-6	few	CASSIDSSLGNSPLHF	TGTGCCAGCAGCATCGACAGTTCCTTAGGGAATTCACCCCTCCACTTT
TRBV5-1	TRBD2	TRBJ2-5	NA	CASSLSVSLAGKETQYF	TGCGCCAGCAGCTTGAGTGTCTCACTAGCGGGGAAAGAGACCCAGTACTTC
TRBV19	NA	TRBJ2-2	once	CASSSDRLNTGELFF	TGTGCCAGTAGTTCCGACAGGCTGAACACCGGGGAGCTGTTTTTT
TRBV5-4	NA	TRBJ2-1	NA	CASTRSGVRGDEQFF	TGTGCCAGCACCCGGTCGGGGGTCAGGGGAGATGAGCAGTTCTTC
TRBV6-5	NA	TRBJ1-5	NA	CASSWGIGDQPQHF	TGTGCCAGCAGTTGGGGCATTGGTGATCAGCCCCAGCATTTT
TRBV30	TRBD1	TRBJ1-4	NA	CAWRRQGGEKLFF	TGTGCCTGGAGGAGACAGGGTGGTGAAAAACTGTTTTTT
TRBV4-3	NA	TRBJ1-5	NA	CASSQDRGQPQHF	TGCGCCAGCAGCCAAGATCGGGGCCAGCCCCAGCATTTT
TRBV7-9	NA	TRBJ2-1	NA	CASIMISSYNEQFF	TGTGCCAGCATCATGATTAGCTCCTACAATGAGCAGTTCTTC
TRBV29-1	TRBD2	TRBJ2-1	NA	CSVSTSGGDNEQFF	TGCAGCGTGTCGACTAGCGGGGGAGACAATGAGCAGTTCTTC
TRBV6-6	NA	TRBJ1-1	NA	CASSYGHNTEAFF	TGTGCCAGCAGTTACGGGCACAACACTGAAGCTTTCTTT
TRBV6-5	NA	TRBJ1-3	NA	CASRVGNTIYF	TGTGCCAGCAGGGTTGGAAACACCATATATTTT
TRBV11-2	NA	TRBJ2-7	few	CASSLEGTGTYEQYF	TGTGCCAGCAGCTTAGAAGGGACTGGTACCTACGAGCAGTACTTC
TRBV4-1	TRBD2	TRBJ2-6	NA	CASSQNLVGLAGSGANVLTF	TGCGCCAGCAGCCAAAACCTTGTGGGACTAGCGGGGTCTGGGGCCAACGTCCTGACTTTC
TRBV6-5	NA	TRBJ1-1	NA	CASSSGSYEAFF	TGTGCCAGCAGTTCGGGGTCCTATGAAGCTTTCTTT
TRBV30	TRBD1	TRBJ2-7	NA	CALDRAYEQYF	TGTGCCTTGGACAGGGCCTACGAGCAGTACTTC
TRBV14	TRBD1	TRBJ1-1	NA	CASSQRTGMNTEAFF	TGTGCCAGCAGCCAACGGACAGGAATGAACACTGAAGCTTTCTTT
TRBV11-2	NA	TRBJ1-2	NA	CASSLGPRGHTF	TGTGCCAGCAGCTTAGGGCCACGCGGGCACACCTTC
TRBV2	TRBD1	TRBJ1-6	NA	CASRRGLGSYNSPLHF	TGTGCCAGCAGGAGGGGGCTGGGCTCCTATAATTCACCCCTCCACTTT
TRBV7-8	NA	TRBJ1-4	NA	CASSLVGGSLATNEKLFF	TGTGCCAGCAGCTTAGTCGGGGGGTCACTTGCAACTAATGAAAAACTGTTTTTT
TRBV15	NA	TRBJ1-4	NA	CATSKRAASNEKLFF	TGTGCCACCAGCAAGAGGGCGGCAAGTAATGAAAAACTGTTTTTT
TRBV6-5	TRBD1	TRBJ1-1	NA	CASSYLGTENTEAFF	TGTGCCAGCAGTTACCTCGGGACAGAGAACACTGAAGCTTTCTTT
TRBV11-2	TRBD2	TRBJ2-1	NA	CASSSGGMGPEQFF	TGTGCCAGCAGTTCCGGGGGGATGGGGCCGGAGCAGTTCTTC
TRBV7-2	NA	TRBJ1-1	NA	CASSFHGANTEAFF	TGTGCCAGCAGCTTTCATGGGGCTAACACTGAAGCTTTCTTT
TRBV6-4	TRBD2	TRBJ2-1	NA	CASSVVGGRGGSLEQFF	TGTGCCAGCAGTGTCGTCGGGGGTCGCGGGGGAAGTTTAGAGCAGTTCTTC
TRBV4-3	TRBD2	TRBJ2-3	once	CASSLGGGRTFTDTQYF	TGCGCCAGCAGCCTAGGCGGGGGGCGGACATTCACAGATACGCAGTATTTT
TRBV10-3	NA	TRBJ2-7	once	CAISASEGYEQYF	TGTGCCATCAGTGCCTCTGAGGGTTACGAGCAGTACTTC
TRBV11-2	NA	TRBJ1-6	NA	CASNNRGLGSPLHF	TGTGCCAGCAATAATCGGGGGCTAGGGTCACCCCTCCACTTT
TRBV6-5	TRBD1	TRBJ2-7	NA	CASSFRDRGIYEQYF	TGTGCCAGCAGCTTCCGGGACAGGGGAATCTACGAGCAGTACTTC
TRBV4-3	NA	TRBJ2-3	NA	CASGVRGATQYF	TGCGCCAGCGGAGTCCGGGGCGCGACGCAGTATTTT
TRBV19	NA	TRBJ2-2	NA	CASSNRGERPGPSTGELFF	TGTGCCAGTAGTAATAGGGGCGAGCGTCCGGGGCCAAGCACCGGGGAGCTGTTTTTT
TRBV9	NA	TRBJ2-1	NA	CASSVDLSSYNEQFF	TGTGCCAGCAGCGTAGACCTCAGCTCCTACAATGAGCAGTTCTTC
TRBV14	NA	TRBJ2-5	NA	CASSTNVGETQYF	TGTGCCAGCAGCACAAACGTGGGAGAGACCCAGTACTTC
TRBV4-1	NA	TRBJ2-1	NA	CASSQEGYEQFF	TGCGCCAGCAGCCAAGAAGGATATGAGCAGTTCTTC
TRBV27	NA	TRBJ2-7	NA	CASSLAGQGRSYEQYF	TGTGCCAGCAGTTTGGCTGGCCAGGGCCGTTCCTACGAGCAGTACTTC
TRBV7-9	NA	TRBJ1-2	NA	CASSLLQSNYGYTF	TGTGCCAGCAGCTTACTACAGTCTAACTATGGCTACACCTTC